The rows below give T cell receptor beta chains drawn from one sample of a study of T-cell reconstitution after alpha-beta-depleted transplantation in children. TCRdb itself ran the PCR reads through MiXCR, one entry per CDR3 protein. This table holds about 980,000 distinct CDR3 sequences, around 30% found once. Material: PBMCs, mostly from graft donor cells, obtained 360 days after TCRalphabeta/CD19-depleted stem cell transplant. The receptor set was obtained from a boy under two years old who had a stem cell transplant for SCID, so the T cells may come from the graft donor. The CDR3 runs from the conserved cysteine through the conserved F or W. D genes are given only for firm matches. Size values are once, few and many counts, or a class for expanded clones, and some rows have none.

CSAPLLDSQETQYF - TRBJ2-5 TRBV20-1 -
CASSYRVLKPGTDTQYF - TRBJ2-3 TRBV6-5 few
CASSSGPTGIQYF - TRBJ2-4 TRBV12-3/TRBV12-4 once
CASSQGPTTNEKLFF - TRBJ1-4 TRBV4-1 -
CSARYSRGITEAFF - TRBJ1-1 TRBV20-1 -
CATSQGRGNQPQHF - TRBJ1-5 TRBV15 -
CASSLIPGLAGPDTQYF TRBD2 TRBJ2-3 TRBV7-2 many
CASSGLAGDDNEQFF TRBD2 TRBJ2-1 TRBV28 few
CASSAQEETQYF - TRBJ2-5 TRBV12-3/TRBV12-4 few
CASSLVQGALNTQYF TRBD1 TRBJ2-3 TRBV7-2 -
CATSREQGANYGYTF TRBD1 TRBJ1-2 TRBV15 -
CASSSRRESSYNEQFF - TRBJ2-1 TRBV5-1 few
CAISGGGTGANVLTF TRBD2 TRBJ2-6 TRBV10-3 -
CASSYGSWYGTGLMNTEAFF TRBD1 TRBJ1-1 TRBV6-2/TRBV6-3 -
CSARVGGVRYNEQFF TRBD2 TRBJ2-1 TRBV20-1 few
CASSEGLRGSCSGYTF - TRBJ1-2 TRBV7-9 few
CASSQDRRDSPLHF - TRBJ1-6 TRBV4-2 many
CASSLSGAGGLGASSHQETQYF TRBD2 TRBJ2-5 TRBV3-1 few
CSASGGGPGGYTF - TRBJ1-2 TRBV20-1 -
CSVGDRAAGELFF TRBD1 TRBJ2-2 TRBV29-1 -
CASGWQNNSPLHF - TRBJ1-6 TRBV7-2 few
CASSKTRSDTQYF - TRBJ2-3 TRBV5-1 few
CASARGAGNEQYF TRBD2 TRBJ2-7 TRBV5-6 few
CASSFGLREDNEQFF - TRBJ2-1 TRBV5-1 -
CASSYSPSGLDNEQFF TRBD2 TRBJ2-1 TRBV6-5 -
CASSLAAGATEAFF - TRBJ1-1 TRBV7-9 -
CSVEDRGHTGELFF - TRBJ2-2 TRBV29-1 -
CASSQGQTPNQPQHF - TRBJ1-5 TRBV4-1 -
CASSLASGGTFQETQYF TRBD2 TRBJ2-5 TRBV7-9 -
CASSWWRGETDTQYF TRBD2 TRBJ2-3 TRBV5-1 many
CASSPGQGVRFMNTEAFF TRBD1 TRBJ1-1 TRBV4-1 -
CSVAGGGSSYEQYF - TRBJ2-7 TRBV29-1 few
CASSTGGSPSYNEQFF - TRBJ2-1 TRBV5-1 few
CSVQPGQGSYEQYF TRBD1 TRBJ2-7 TRBV20-1 once
CASSFETSRYTDTQYF - TRBJ2-3 TRBV12-3/TRBV12-4 -
CASSWPPGTDTDTQYF - TRBJ2-3 TRBV7-9 few
CASSFFDSRTNYGYTF - TRBJ1-2 TRBV11-2 -
CASSLTAADTEAFF - TRBJ1-1 TRBV5-1 few